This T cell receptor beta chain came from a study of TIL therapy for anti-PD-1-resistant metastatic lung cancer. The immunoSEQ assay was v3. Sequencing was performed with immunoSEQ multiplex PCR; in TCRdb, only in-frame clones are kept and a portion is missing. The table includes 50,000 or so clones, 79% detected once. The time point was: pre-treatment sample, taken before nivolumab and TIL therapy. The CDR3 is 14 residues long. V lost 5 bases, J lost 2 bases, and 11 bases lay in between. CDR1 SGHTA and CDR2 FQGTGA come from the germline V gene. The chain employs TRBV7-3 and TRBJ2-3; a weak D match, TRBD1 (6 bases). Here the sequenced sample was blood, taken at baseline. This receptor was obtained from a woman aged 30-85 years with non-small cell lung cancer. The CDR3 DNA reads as TGTGCCAGCAGCCCGGACAGATACACAGATACGCAGTATTTT. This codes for CASSPDRYTDTQYF.